This TCR beta chain was retrieved from a study of spatial heterogeneity in lung cancer. Study as a whole: Across the raw uncorrected reads, a unique TCR and UMI combination was observed, on average, more than ten times.

Sample time point: sample taken at primary tumor resection. Sequencing of whole RNA from tumor, nontumor lung or frozen PBMC involved no sorting. 72 TRACERx patients with early, untreated non-small cell lung cancer donated samples. This clonotype was picked up many times. The target antigen is unknown. Notes on the study in general: Detection of ubiquitous tumor TCRs in blood was higher at resection than follow-up.

J was trimmed by 2 bases and V by 6 bases; bases with no gene match: 8. CDR3 size: 16 residues. CDR1 and CDR2 (germline): KGHSH, LQKENI. A unique molecular identifier was attached to every TCR cDNA molecule. TCRdb itself ran the 5' RACE reads through MiXCR, one entry per CDR3 protein. The table lists about 45,000 distinct CDR3 sequences, approximately 12% of them singletons, with 40% to 50% in the top ten. The starting material was PBMCs, obtained at surgery. This clonotype was obtained from a female donor with early-stage non-small cell lung cancer. The V and J genes are TRBV18 and TRBJ2-3; 10 nucleotides line up with TRBD2. CDR3: CASSQVLAGNTDTQYF. The CDR3 DNA is TGTGCCAGCTCCCAGGTACTAGCGGGGAACACAGATACGCAGTATTTT.